The 8 T cell receptor beta chains presented below share a single source sample, sequenced in a study of control samples from healthy donors and cancer patients. Here immunoSEQ multiplex PCR was the method, and the copy in TCRdb shows in-frame clones only, minus some. The table records about 120,000 clones, about 87% of them present only once. Sequencing was carried out using blood. These receptor sequences come from a man younger than 40 in good health.

V usage is TRBV7-9 and J usage is TRBJ1-1; 7 positions agree with TRBD1. After removal of 6 bases from V and 1 base from J, the junction contained 5 bases not matched to a gene. The CDR3 runs to 14 residues. The V gene's germline CDR1 is SEHNR and CDR2 FQNEAQ (reference sequence). This CDR3 reads CASRFHRGNTEAFF. The CDR3 coding sequence is TGTGCCAGCAGGTTCCACAGGGGGAACACTGAAGCTTTCTTT.

The chain joins TRBV9 to TRBJ1-2; 8 nucleotides match TRBD1. Germline values: CDR1 SGDLS, CDR2 YYNGEE. This CDR3 spans 14 amino acids. V lost 3 bases, J lost 2 bases, and 3 bases stayed unmatched. The CDR3 is CASSGGQGNYGYTF. The CDR3 DNA sequence: TGTGCCAGCAGCGGCGGACAGGGAAACTATGGCTACACCTTC.

This chain connects TRBV5-6 to TRBJ2-1, with a weak D call TRBD2 (8 bases). This CDR3 spans 18 amino acids. CDR1 and CDR2 (germline): SGHDT, YYEEEE. The V end was cut by 0 bases, the J end by 2 bases, with 18 bases between. CDR3 nucleotide sequence: TGTGCCAGCAGCTTGGCGGGACAGCTAGCGGGTCCCTACAATGAGCAGTTCTTC. It encodes CASSLAGQLAGPYNEQFF.

The chain combines TRBV2 with TRBJ1-4, with TRBD1 as a possible D gene (6 bases). V lost 7 bases, J lost 4 bases, and 13 bases lay in between. CDR1 and CDR2 (germline): SNHLY, FYNNEI. The CDR3 contains 14 residues. CDR3 in amino acids: CASNPDSFNEKLFF. CDR3 in DNA: TGTGCCAGCAACCCGGACAGCTTTAATGAAAAACTGTTTTTT. Using reference TRBV2 and TRBJ1-4 for the parts outside the CDR3, the full variable domain is EPEVTQTPSHQVTQMGQEVILRCVPISNHLYFYWYRQILGQKVEFLVSFYNNEISEKSEIFDDQFSVERPDGSNFTLKIRSTKLEDSAMYFCASNPDSFNEKLFFGSGTQLSVL.

The chain has TRBV12-3 or TRBV12-4 and TRBJ1-4, with D hard to call. CDR3 length equals 12 residues. V lost 6 bases, J lost 8 bases, and 10 bases lay in between. DNA of the CDR3: TGTGCCAGCAGCCCCTCTGGGGAAAAACTGTTTTTT. It specifies CASSPSGEKLFF.

This chain joins TRBV5-6 and TRBJ1-6; D might be TRBD1 (5 bases). The ends were cut back, 1 base at V and 10 bases at J, with 9 bases in the middle. The CDR3 is 13 amino acids. Germline V gene sequence: CDR1 SGHDT, CDR2 YYEEEE. The CDR3 DNA follows: TGTGCCAGCAGCTTGTGGGGGAAATCACCCCTCCACTTT. It translates to CASSLWGKSPLHF. The full variable domain, in which reference TRBV5-6 and TRBJ1-6 provide the parts outside the CDR3, is DAGVTQSPTHLIKTRGQQVTLRCSPKSGHDTVSWYQQALGQGPQFIFQYYEEEERQRGNFPDRFSGHQFPNYSSELNVNALLLGDSALYLCASSLWGKSPLHFGNGTRLTVT.

This chain connects TRBV6-1 to TRBJ1-5; D remains ambiguous. CDR3 length equals 13 residues. The V end was cut by 1 base, the J end by 6 bases, with 7 bases between. Germline CDR1 MNHNS, CDR2 SASEGT. The CDR3 is CASSEVGSQPQHF. CDR3 nucleotide sequence: TGTGCCAGCAGTGAAGTCGGGTCTCAGCCCCAGCATTTT.

J is TRBJ2-7 and V is TRBV5-1; the D gene is possibly TRBD2 (5 bases). CDR1 is SGHRS, CDR2 YFSETQ, per germline. This CDR3 has 16 amino acids. V lost 4 bases and J lost 0, with 17 bases in between. The CDR3 sequence is CASSPTPGVSSYEQYF. The CDR3 DNA sequence: TGCGCCAGCAGCCCCACCCCCGGGGTTAGCTCCTACGAGCAGTACTTC.